One sample yielded the 20 T cell receptor beta chains listed below, sequenced in a study of response to subunit inactivated influenza vaccine (dated by TCRdb to between 2017 and 2018). Library generation was performed with RT-PCR. Sequencing used an Illumina HiSeq 2500. Using fastp trimming at Q25 and MiXCR clonotype assembly, TCRdb reanalyzed the public sequencing data and kept in-frame beta chains. Rows are combined by CDR3 protein, so each entry shows the most common genes and DNA. Here the sample has roughly 570,000 distinct CDR3 sequences; 12% to 15% occur a single time. The ten top clones hold 11% of the sample. The input for sequencing was PBMCs from blood, taken approximately 12 days after vaccination. The receptors come from a man aged 45-65 years who received an inactivated influenza vaccine. Donor details come from another sample of the same person, matched by shared clones.

The DNA for the CDR3 is TGTGCCAGCAGCTTAGATCCCGGACAGGGAAGCTCTGGAAACACCATATATTTT. Translating it yields CASSLDPGQGSSGNTIYF. V is TRBV11-2 and J is TRBJ1-3, with 8 bases matching TRBD1. Germline V gene lookup returns CDR1 SGHAT and CDR2 FQNNGV. There are 18 residues in the CDR3. J gave up 0 bases and V 0 bases, and 7 bases lay outside the gene matches. The whole variable domain, remainder taken from reference TRBV11-2 and TRBJ1-3, is EAGVAQSPRYKIIEKRQSVAFWCNPISGHATLYWYQQILGQGPKLLIQFQNNGVVDDSQLPKDRFSAERLKGVDSTLKIQPAKLEDSAVYLCASSLDPGQGSSGNTIYFGEGSWLTVV.

This clonotype was seen a few times. The chain is built from TRBV7-9 and TRBJ2-1, with 7 bases fitting TRBD1. V was pared by 3 bases and J by 7 bases, with 15 bases of the junction left unmatched. In germline, CDR1 is SEHNR, CDR2 FQNEAQ (reference sequence). The CDR3 covers 17 residues. The CDR3 region has the DNA TGTGCCAGCAGCTTTAAGCTTGGAACAGGGGCGAGGAATGAGCAGTTCTTC. It translates to CASSFKLGTGARNEQFF.

The chain recombines TRBV5-1 with TRBJ2-3; no clear D gene. V lost 6 bases to trimming and J lost 5 bases, with 13 bases between them. Germline assignment: CDR1 SGHRS and CDR2 YFSETQ. The CDR3 has 13 residues. In DNA form, the CDR3 reads TGCGCCAGCACAACTGGATTTCGAGATACGCAGTATTTT. It encodes CASTTGFRDTQYF.

This chain uses TRBV10-3 with TRBJ2-1; 9 nucleotides align to TRBD2. The V gene's germline CDR1 is ENHRY and CDR2 SYGVKD. V gave up 2 bases and J gave up 7 bases; unmatched junction bases: 6. This CDR3 has 15 amino acids. The CDR3 DNA is TGTGCCATCAGTGAGGGCGGGAGGGCCCTTAATGAGCAGTTCTTC. This codes for CAISEGGRALNEQFF.

This chain connects TRBV6-5 to TRBJ2-3; no clear D gene. The V gene lost 0 bases and the J gene lost 2 bases, with 15 bases spanning the gap. The CDR3 runs 17 residues. Germline CDR1 and CDR2: MNHEY and SVGAGI. The CDR3 loop reads CASSYSVLSLHTDTQYF. CDR3 DNA sequence: TGTGCCAGCAGTTACTCAGTTCTGTCCCTCCACACAGATACGCAGTATTTT.

The chain has TRBV5-1 and TRBJ2-7; D is unclear. The CDR3 spans 14 residues. Trimming left V 0 bases short and J 3 bases short, with 10 bases between. CDR1 and CDR2 (germline): SGHRS, YFSETQ. The CDR3 bases are TGCGCCAGCAGCTTGGCGGACGGTGACTACGAGCAGTACTTC. It codes for CASSLADGDYEQYF.

This clonotype has only a few counts. This rearrangement joins TRBV18 to TRBJ2-3; D may be TRBD1 (6 bases). Trimming cost V 3 bases and J 0 bases, with 7 bases left between them. Germline V gives CDR1 KGHSH, CDR2 LQKENI. The CDR3 runs to 14 residues. The CDR3 DNA reads as TGTGCCAGCTCACCGGGACATAGCACAGATACGCAGTATTTT. Protein: CASSPGHSTDTQYF.

This clonotype was detected many times. The chain has TRBV5-1 and TRBJ2-7; D is undetermined. Germline V lookup: CDR1 SGHRS, CDR2 YFSETQ. This CDR3 spans 15 amino acids. V was pared by 0 bases and J by 5 bases, with 15 bases between. The CDR3 DNA sequence: TGCGCCAGCAGCTTGGATTGGAGCTTACTCAACGAGCAGTACTTC. Translated, it gives CASSLDWSLLNEQYF. Full variable domain (remainder filled in from reference TRBV5-1 and TRBJ2-7): KAGVTQTPRYLIKTRGQQVTLSCSPISGHRSVSWYQQTPGQGLQFLFEYFSETQRNKGNFPGRFSGRQFSNSRSEMNVSTLELGDSALYLCASSLDWSLLNEQYFGPGTRLTVT.

There are a few counts of this clonotype. The chain employs TRBV4-1 and TRBJ2-3, with TRBD2 identical over 8 bases. Germline-derived CDR1 and CDR2 are MGHRA and YSYEKL. This CDR3 comprises 22 residues. The V segment lost 0 bases and the J segment 0 bases; nucleotides outside the gene matches: 20. The CDR3 DNA reads TGCGCCAGCAGCCAAGAGATCCACATGGGAACTAGCGGACCTTCTAGCACAGATACGCAGTATTTT. Protein product: CASSQEIHMGTSGPSSTDTQYF.

V usage is TRBV12-3 or TRBV12-4 and J usage is TRBJ1-3, with D unclear. The V and J ends lost 3 bases and 2 bases respectively, with 14 bases between them. This CDR3 is 16 amino acids long. The CDR3 DNA is TGTGCCAGCAGTTTTGATGTTGGGAGTACTGGAAACACCATATATTTT. This codes for CASSFDVGSTGNTIYF.

This clonotype was detected ten times or more. The chain employs TRBV20-1 and TRBJ1-2, with D possibly being TRBD1 (6 bases). The CDR3 is made up of 12 amino acids. Germline V gives CDR1 DFQATT, CDR2 SNEGSKA (reference sequence). V was shortened by 5 bases and J by 4 bases, with 11 bases between the two germline ends. The CDR3 sequence: CSAYSTGYGYTF. DNA of the CDR3: TGCAGTGCTTACTCGACAGGCTATGGCTACACCTTC.

The gene calls are TRBV5-1 and TRBJ2-1, with 7 bases matching TRBD1. There are 15 residues in the CDR3. The V gene's germline CDR1 is SGHRS and CDR2 YFSETQ. V shed 3 bases and J 3 bases; nucleotides not matched to a gene: 6. CDR3 amino acids: CASSSTTGDYNEQFF. CDR3 DNA sequence: TGCGCCAGCAGCTCGACTACAGGGGACTACAATGAGCAGTTCTTC.

The chain uses TRBV2 and TRBJ2-1; TRBD2 agrees at 10 bases. CDR3 length equals 14 residues. Germline CDR1 reads SNHLY; CDR2 reads FYNNEI. With 6 bases clipped from V and 5 bases from J, the junction kept 4 bases outside the gene matches. The DNA for the CDR3 is TGTGCCAGCAGAGCGGGAGGGCCTAACAATGAGCAGTTCTTC. Translated, it gives CASRAGGPNNEQFF.

This clonotype has only a few counts. The V gene is TRBV11-2, the J gene TRBJ2-5; no reliable D call. V was clipped by 1 base and J by 2 bases, with 8 bases between them. The CDR3 runs to 14 residues. Per the germline V gene, CDR1 is SGHAT and CDR2 is FQNNGV. CDR3 region: CASSLVFGQETQYF. The CDR3 nucleotides read TGTGCCAGCAGCTTAGTCTTTGGGCAAGAGACCCAGTACTTC.

This clonotype was recorded a few times. The gene calls are TRBV6-5 and TRBJ2-1, with D possibly TRBD2 on 7 matching bases. The CDR3 spans 16 residues. The V and J ends lost 2 bases and 0 bases respectively, with 11 bases between them. Germline CDR1 MNHEY, CDR2 SVGAGI. CDR3 nucleotides: TGTGCCAGCAGTTACGGGCGGGGGCGCTCCTACAATGAGCAGTTCTTC. Translated: CASSYGRGRSYNEQFF.

V and J are TRBV28 and TRBJ2-7; D is unresolved. Trimming cost V 3 bases and J 0 bases, with 9 bases left between them. Germline CDR1 is MDHEN and CDR2 is SYDVKM. This CDR3 region has 14 residues. The DNA of the CDR3 is TGTGCCAGCAGTTTGAACGGCCGCTCCTACGAGCAGTACTTC. This encodes CASSLNGRSYEQYF.

There are many counts of this clonotype. The chain combines TRBV6-5 with TRBJ2-1, with TRBD2 matching 12 bases. The length of the CDR3 is 17 residues. Germline CDR1 reads MNHEY; CDR2 reads SVGAGI. Germline trimming cut 2 bases from V and 2 bases from J; bases unmatched to any gene: 4. CDR3 amino acids: CASSYGSSGGAYNEQFF. In nucleotides, the CDR3 is TGTGCCAGCAGTTACGGGTCTAGCGGGGGGGCCTACAATGAGCAGTTCTTC.

This clonotype has only a few counts. J is TRBJ2-1 and V is TRBV12-3 or TRBV12-4, with unresolved D. The CDR3 has 13 residues. V shed 3 bases and J shed 6 bases, with 9 bases lying between them. In DNA, the CDR3 is TGTGCCAGCAGTTTGGCCTTCGGCAATGAGCAGTTCTTC. Protein sequence: CASSLAFGNEQFF.

This clonotype was seen ten or more times. The chain uses TRBV12-3 or TRBV12-4 and TRBJ1-5, with 10 bases aligning to TRBD1. Unmatched junction bases numbered 7, after V lost 2 bases and J lost 6 bases. The CDR3 covers 16 residues. For the CDR3, the DNA is TGTGCCAGCAGTTTAATGTTGGGACAGGGGTCTCAGCCCCAGCATTTT. As protein: CASSLMLGQGSQPQHF.

J is TRBJ2-1 and V is TRBV7-9, with D possibly matching TRBD2 (6 bases). The CDR3 totals 15 residues. Trimming removed 5 bases from V and 5 bases from J, with 16 bases in between. CDR1 is SEHNR and CDR2 is FQNEAQ in the germline V gene (reference sequence). The CDR3, as DNA: TGTGCCAGCAGCCCCCCCCGGGGGTACGACAATGAGCAGTTCTTC. It yields the protein CASSPPRGYDNEQFF.